One and the same sample provided the 24 T cell receptor beta chains below, sequenced in a study of blood T cell repertoires in COVID-19. Produced via immunoSEQ multiplex PCR; TCRdb's table is partial and in-frame only. The table shows hundreds of thousands of clones, with about 80% occurring only once. The material sequenced was peripheral blood. The receptors stem from a man older than 75 with acute or convalescent COVID-19.

V and J are TRBV19 and TRBJ2-1; tentative D call: TRBD2 (6 bases). Germline-derived CDR1 and CDR2 are LNHDA and SQIVND (reference sequence). This CDR3 contains 12 residues. The V end lost 5 bases, the J end lost 9 bases, and 11 bases lay between the germline ends. Here the CDR3 reads CASSSRRGEQFF. The CDR3 DNA reads as TGTGCCAGTAGTTCCAGGCGGGGTGAGCAGTTCTTC.

V gene TRBV4-1 combines with J gene TRBJ1-5; a weak D match, TRBD1 (6 bases). Trimming removed 0 bases from V and 4 bases from J, with 16 bases in between. Germline V gene lookup returns CDR1 MGHRA and CDR2 YSYEKL. The CDR3 sequence is 17 residues long. The CDR3 loop is CASSQDPQGRPNQPQHF. Here the CDR3 DNA reads TGCGCCAGCAGCCAAGATCCACAGGGCCGGCCAAATCAGCCCCAGCATTTT.

Comments on this clone: Other DNA sequences from this sample encode an identical CDR3 as well. The chain is built from TRBV18 and TRBJ1-1; 7 nucleotides match TRBD1. Germline-derived CDR1 and CDR2 are KGHSH and LQKENI. This CDR3 is built from 14 residues. The J segment lost 5 bases and the V segment lost 6 bases, leaving 9 bases of the junction unmatched. DNA for the CDR3: TGTGCCAGCTCCCCAGGGGGGGCTAGGACTGAAGCTTTCTTT. It yields the protein CASSPGGARTEAFF.

This clone has more than one count but fewer than ten. V and J are TRBV28 and TRBJ1-6; D possibly corresponds to TRBD1 (6 bases). The germline gives CDR1 MDHEN, CDR2 SYDVKM. The CDR3 length is 14 residues. The V end lost 2 bases, the J end lost 7 bases, and 9 bases lay between the germline ends. CDR3 sequence (DNA): TGTGCCAGCAGTTTAGGACAGCAAAATTCACCCCTCCACTTT. Its translation is CASSLGQQNSPLHF.

The J gene is TRBJ2-7, the V gene TRBV7-9; 9 bases agree with TRBD2. V was pared by 3 bases and J by 2 bases, with 5 bases of the junction left unmatched. CDR1 is SEHNR, CDR2 FQNEAQ, per germline (reference sequence). The CDR3 is made up of 15 amino acids. The CDR3 sequence: CASSFGRGGTYEQYF. CDR3 coding DNA: TGTGCCAGCAGCTTCGGGCGGGGGGGAACCTACGAGCAGTACTTC.

The V gene is TRBV28, the J gene TRBJ1-2; 8 bases fit TRBD1. Trimming cost V 4 bases and J 8 bases; bases outside gene matches: 3. The germline gives CDR1 MDHEN, CDR2 SYDVKM. The CDR3 length is 12 residues. The CDR3 sequence: CASSSGGAGYTF. The CDR3 DNA reads as TGTGCCAGCAGTTCAGGGGGCGCGGGCTACACCTTC.

V is TRBV5-1 and J is TRBJ2-7, with a weak D call TRBD2 (5 bases). The CDR3 runs 13 residues. From germline, CDR1 is SGHRS and CDR2 YFSETQ. The V gene lost 6 bases and the J gene lost 6 bases, with 16 bases spanning the gap. The CDR3 DNA is TGCGCCAGCAATGAGGGTTCCGTTGGCGAGCAGTACTTC. This sequence encodes CASNEGSVGEQYF.

The genes are TRBV5-6 and TRBJ1-1; the match to TRBD1 covers 8 bases. CDR3 size: 14 residues. Germline V lookup: CDR1 SGHDT, CDR2 YYEEEE. V dropped 1 base and J dropped 3; count of bases not matched to a gene: 2. CDR3 region: CASSLTGGDTEAFF. CDR3 nucleotide sequence: TGTGCCAGCAGCTTGACAGGGGGAGACACTGAAGCTTTCTTT.

J is TRBJ2-7 and V is TRBV12-5; 13 positions agree with TRBD2. Germline CDR1 is LGHNT and CDR2 is FRNRAP. V was pared by 4 bases and J by 2 bases, with 2 bases of the junction left unmatched. The CDR3 is 15 amino acids. CDR3 nucleotides: TGTGCTAGTGGTTCCGGACTAGCGGGGGCCTACGAGCAGTACTTC. Translated, it gives CASGSGLAGAYEQYF.

The genes are TRBV19 and TRBJ2-1, with 9 bases aligning to TRBD2. Germline CDR1 LNHDA, CDR2 SQIVND (reference sequence). V lost 6 bases to trimming and J lost 8 bases; unmatched junction nucleotides: 11. This CDR3 has 15 amino acids. DNA for the CDR3: TGTGCCAGTAGGGGGACAGCGGGAGGAGTCCATGAGCAGTTCTTC. It is translated as CASRGTAGGVHEQFF.

This clone was recorded a few times. The chain couples TRBV5-1 to TRBJ2-7; 10 bases are shared with TRBD1. After removal of 4 bases from V and 9 bases from J, the junction contained 13 bases not matched to a gene. The germline V gene has CDR1 SGHRS and CDR2 YFSETQ. There are 15 residues in the CDR3. CDR3 loop: CASSDRDRGRIGQYF. CDR3 bases: TGCGCCAGCAGCGACCGGGACAGGGGACGGATTGGGCAGTACTTC.

This chain joins TRBV5-5 and TRBJ2-6; no reliable D call. The CDR3 loop spans 15 amino acids. Germline CDR1 SGHKS, CDR2 YYEKEE (reference sequence). The V end was cut by 1 base, the J end by 0 bases, with 5 bases between. The DNA of the CDR3 is TGTGCCAGCAGCTTGATAGTCTCTGGGGCCAACGTCCTGACTTTC. Translating it yields CASSLIVSGANVLTF.

The chain is built from TRBV20-1 and TRBJ1-5; no definite D call. V was trimmed by 3 bases and J by 4 bases, leaving 10 bases between them. From germline, CDR1 is DFQATT and CDR2 SNEGSKA (reference sequence). The CDR3 consists of 13 residues. The chain's CDR3 is CSASSTGNQPQHF. The DNA for the CDR3 is TGCAGTGCTAGTTCGACGGGGAATCAGCCCCAGCATTTT.

The V call is TRBV6-5, the J call TRBJ1-5; 10 nucleotides match TRBD1. In germline, CDR1 is MNHEY, CDR2 SVGAGI. This CDR3 comprises 14 residues. V was clipped by 6 bases and J by 5 bases; unmatched bases: 4. The CDR3 protein is CASSTTGGDQPQHF. The CDR3 bases are TGTGCCAGCAGCACGACAGGGGGCGATCAGCCCCAGCATTTT.

V gene TRBV9 combines with J gene TRBJ2-1, with 14 bases identical to TRBD2. With V trimmed by 0 bases and J by 5 bases, 7 bases remained unmatched. The germline gives CDR1 SGDLS, CDR2 YYNGEE. The CDR3 is made up of 18 amino acids. The CDR3 is CASSVGFRTSGRHNEQFF. The CDR3 bases are TGTGCCAGCAGCGTAGGATTTCGGACTAGCGGGAGGCACAATGAGCAGTTCTTC.

The V and J genes are TRBV10-3 and TRBJ1-1; no clear D. This CDR3 region has 13 residues. V was pared by 5 bases and J by 1 base, with 8 bases between. Germline lookup yields CDR1 ENHRY and CDR2 SYGVKD. The CDR3 region has the DNA TGTGCCATCAGTAGCCGGGGGAACACTGAAGCTTTCTTT. Translated, it gives CAISSRGNTEAFF.

The chain employs TRBV5-1 and TRBJ2-1; 8 bases fit TRBD1. This CDR3 contains 16 residues. V gave up 4 bases and J gave up 10 bases; unmatched junction bases: 16. Germline-derived CDR1 and CDR2 are SGHRS and YFSETQ. CDR3 bases: TGCGCCAGCAGCCCGCAGGGACAGGACCGTACAAGGGAGCAGTTCTTC. It encodes CASSPQGQDRTREQFF.

The genes are TRBV10-3 and TRBJ1-1, with D perhaps matching TRBD1 (6 bases). Germline values: CDR1 ENHRY, CDR2 SYGVKD. The ends were cut back, 3 bases at V and 5 bases at J, with 13 bases in the middle. The CDR3 is 14 amino acids. CDR3 sequence: CAISERGARTEAFF. The CDR3 nucleotides read TGTGCCATCAGTGAACGGGGGGCCCGGACTGAAGCTTTCTTT.

The chain combines TRBV7-6 with TRBJ2-7; 8 nucleotides line up with TRBD1. After removal of 2 bases from V and 2 bases from J, the junction contained 5 bases not matched to a gene. This CDR3 contains 15 residues. Germline V CDR1 and CDR2: SGHVS, FNYEAQ. In nucleotides, the CDR3 is TGTGCCAGCAGCTTAACCAGGGGGCGAACCTACGAGCAGTACTTC. It yields the protein CASSLTRGRTYEQYF. The whole variable domain, filled in from reference TRBV7-6 and TRBJ2-7, reads GAGVSQSPRYKVTKRGQDVALRCDPISGHVSLYWYRQALGQGPEFLTYFNYEAQQDKSGLPNDRFSAERPEGSISTLTIQRTEQRDSAMYRCASSLTRGRTYEQYFGPGTRLTVT.

J is TRBJ2-2 and V is TRBV18, with D tentatively TRBD1 (5 bases). The CDR3 has 15 amino acids. The germline gives CDR1 KGHSH, CDR2 LQKENI. Trimming took 5 bases from V and 4 from J, leaving 14 bases between them. The CDR3, as DNA: TGTGCCAGCTCAGGCCAGGGTTCGGGCACCGGGGAGCTGTTTTTT. This gives the protein CASSGQGSGTGELFF.

The J gene is TRBJ2-3, the V gene TRBV24-1, with TRBD1 as a possible D gene (5 bases). This CDR3 is 15 amino acids long. V lost 7 bases to trimming and J lost 0 bases, with 13 bases between them. Germline CDR1 reads KGHDR; CDR2 reads SFDVKD. The chain's CDR3 is CATRGRAGSTDTQYF. The DNA of the CDR3 is TGTGCCACCAGGGGAAGGGCAGGGAGCACAGATACGCAGTATTTT.

This clone showed up just once. The rearrangement links TRBV20-1 to TRBJ1-5; D ambiguous. The V and J ends lost 3 bases and 0 bases respectively, with 6 bases between them. The CDR3 is made up of 13 amino acids. Germline values: CDR1 DFQATT, CDR2 SNEGSKA (reference sequence). Written as DNA, the CDR3 is TGCAGTGCTAGTGGGAGTAGCAATCAGCCCCAGCATTTT. Translation gives CSASGSSNQPQHF.

The chain has TRBV6-6 and TRBJ2-2, with TRBD2 matching 8 bases. The CDR3 spans 14 residues. The ends lost 4 bases at V and 5 bases at J; junction bases unmatched: 3. Germline CDR1 is MNHNY and CDR2 is SVGAGI (reference sequence). The DNA for the CDR3 is TGTGCCAGCAGTTCTATAGCGGGAACCGGGGAGCTGTTTTTT. Residues: CASSSIAGTGELFF.

V usage is TRBV6-5 and J usage is TRBJ1-2; D unresolved. This CDR3 comprises 16 residues. Trimming took off 0 bases at V and 4 bases at J, with 15 bases between the two ends. Germline V gives CDR1 MNHEY, CDR2 SVGAGI. CDR3 in amino acids: CASSYSAVEGGYGYTF. CDR3 in DNA: TGTGCCAGCAGTTACTCAGCTGTGGAGGGCGGCTATGGCTACACCTTC.